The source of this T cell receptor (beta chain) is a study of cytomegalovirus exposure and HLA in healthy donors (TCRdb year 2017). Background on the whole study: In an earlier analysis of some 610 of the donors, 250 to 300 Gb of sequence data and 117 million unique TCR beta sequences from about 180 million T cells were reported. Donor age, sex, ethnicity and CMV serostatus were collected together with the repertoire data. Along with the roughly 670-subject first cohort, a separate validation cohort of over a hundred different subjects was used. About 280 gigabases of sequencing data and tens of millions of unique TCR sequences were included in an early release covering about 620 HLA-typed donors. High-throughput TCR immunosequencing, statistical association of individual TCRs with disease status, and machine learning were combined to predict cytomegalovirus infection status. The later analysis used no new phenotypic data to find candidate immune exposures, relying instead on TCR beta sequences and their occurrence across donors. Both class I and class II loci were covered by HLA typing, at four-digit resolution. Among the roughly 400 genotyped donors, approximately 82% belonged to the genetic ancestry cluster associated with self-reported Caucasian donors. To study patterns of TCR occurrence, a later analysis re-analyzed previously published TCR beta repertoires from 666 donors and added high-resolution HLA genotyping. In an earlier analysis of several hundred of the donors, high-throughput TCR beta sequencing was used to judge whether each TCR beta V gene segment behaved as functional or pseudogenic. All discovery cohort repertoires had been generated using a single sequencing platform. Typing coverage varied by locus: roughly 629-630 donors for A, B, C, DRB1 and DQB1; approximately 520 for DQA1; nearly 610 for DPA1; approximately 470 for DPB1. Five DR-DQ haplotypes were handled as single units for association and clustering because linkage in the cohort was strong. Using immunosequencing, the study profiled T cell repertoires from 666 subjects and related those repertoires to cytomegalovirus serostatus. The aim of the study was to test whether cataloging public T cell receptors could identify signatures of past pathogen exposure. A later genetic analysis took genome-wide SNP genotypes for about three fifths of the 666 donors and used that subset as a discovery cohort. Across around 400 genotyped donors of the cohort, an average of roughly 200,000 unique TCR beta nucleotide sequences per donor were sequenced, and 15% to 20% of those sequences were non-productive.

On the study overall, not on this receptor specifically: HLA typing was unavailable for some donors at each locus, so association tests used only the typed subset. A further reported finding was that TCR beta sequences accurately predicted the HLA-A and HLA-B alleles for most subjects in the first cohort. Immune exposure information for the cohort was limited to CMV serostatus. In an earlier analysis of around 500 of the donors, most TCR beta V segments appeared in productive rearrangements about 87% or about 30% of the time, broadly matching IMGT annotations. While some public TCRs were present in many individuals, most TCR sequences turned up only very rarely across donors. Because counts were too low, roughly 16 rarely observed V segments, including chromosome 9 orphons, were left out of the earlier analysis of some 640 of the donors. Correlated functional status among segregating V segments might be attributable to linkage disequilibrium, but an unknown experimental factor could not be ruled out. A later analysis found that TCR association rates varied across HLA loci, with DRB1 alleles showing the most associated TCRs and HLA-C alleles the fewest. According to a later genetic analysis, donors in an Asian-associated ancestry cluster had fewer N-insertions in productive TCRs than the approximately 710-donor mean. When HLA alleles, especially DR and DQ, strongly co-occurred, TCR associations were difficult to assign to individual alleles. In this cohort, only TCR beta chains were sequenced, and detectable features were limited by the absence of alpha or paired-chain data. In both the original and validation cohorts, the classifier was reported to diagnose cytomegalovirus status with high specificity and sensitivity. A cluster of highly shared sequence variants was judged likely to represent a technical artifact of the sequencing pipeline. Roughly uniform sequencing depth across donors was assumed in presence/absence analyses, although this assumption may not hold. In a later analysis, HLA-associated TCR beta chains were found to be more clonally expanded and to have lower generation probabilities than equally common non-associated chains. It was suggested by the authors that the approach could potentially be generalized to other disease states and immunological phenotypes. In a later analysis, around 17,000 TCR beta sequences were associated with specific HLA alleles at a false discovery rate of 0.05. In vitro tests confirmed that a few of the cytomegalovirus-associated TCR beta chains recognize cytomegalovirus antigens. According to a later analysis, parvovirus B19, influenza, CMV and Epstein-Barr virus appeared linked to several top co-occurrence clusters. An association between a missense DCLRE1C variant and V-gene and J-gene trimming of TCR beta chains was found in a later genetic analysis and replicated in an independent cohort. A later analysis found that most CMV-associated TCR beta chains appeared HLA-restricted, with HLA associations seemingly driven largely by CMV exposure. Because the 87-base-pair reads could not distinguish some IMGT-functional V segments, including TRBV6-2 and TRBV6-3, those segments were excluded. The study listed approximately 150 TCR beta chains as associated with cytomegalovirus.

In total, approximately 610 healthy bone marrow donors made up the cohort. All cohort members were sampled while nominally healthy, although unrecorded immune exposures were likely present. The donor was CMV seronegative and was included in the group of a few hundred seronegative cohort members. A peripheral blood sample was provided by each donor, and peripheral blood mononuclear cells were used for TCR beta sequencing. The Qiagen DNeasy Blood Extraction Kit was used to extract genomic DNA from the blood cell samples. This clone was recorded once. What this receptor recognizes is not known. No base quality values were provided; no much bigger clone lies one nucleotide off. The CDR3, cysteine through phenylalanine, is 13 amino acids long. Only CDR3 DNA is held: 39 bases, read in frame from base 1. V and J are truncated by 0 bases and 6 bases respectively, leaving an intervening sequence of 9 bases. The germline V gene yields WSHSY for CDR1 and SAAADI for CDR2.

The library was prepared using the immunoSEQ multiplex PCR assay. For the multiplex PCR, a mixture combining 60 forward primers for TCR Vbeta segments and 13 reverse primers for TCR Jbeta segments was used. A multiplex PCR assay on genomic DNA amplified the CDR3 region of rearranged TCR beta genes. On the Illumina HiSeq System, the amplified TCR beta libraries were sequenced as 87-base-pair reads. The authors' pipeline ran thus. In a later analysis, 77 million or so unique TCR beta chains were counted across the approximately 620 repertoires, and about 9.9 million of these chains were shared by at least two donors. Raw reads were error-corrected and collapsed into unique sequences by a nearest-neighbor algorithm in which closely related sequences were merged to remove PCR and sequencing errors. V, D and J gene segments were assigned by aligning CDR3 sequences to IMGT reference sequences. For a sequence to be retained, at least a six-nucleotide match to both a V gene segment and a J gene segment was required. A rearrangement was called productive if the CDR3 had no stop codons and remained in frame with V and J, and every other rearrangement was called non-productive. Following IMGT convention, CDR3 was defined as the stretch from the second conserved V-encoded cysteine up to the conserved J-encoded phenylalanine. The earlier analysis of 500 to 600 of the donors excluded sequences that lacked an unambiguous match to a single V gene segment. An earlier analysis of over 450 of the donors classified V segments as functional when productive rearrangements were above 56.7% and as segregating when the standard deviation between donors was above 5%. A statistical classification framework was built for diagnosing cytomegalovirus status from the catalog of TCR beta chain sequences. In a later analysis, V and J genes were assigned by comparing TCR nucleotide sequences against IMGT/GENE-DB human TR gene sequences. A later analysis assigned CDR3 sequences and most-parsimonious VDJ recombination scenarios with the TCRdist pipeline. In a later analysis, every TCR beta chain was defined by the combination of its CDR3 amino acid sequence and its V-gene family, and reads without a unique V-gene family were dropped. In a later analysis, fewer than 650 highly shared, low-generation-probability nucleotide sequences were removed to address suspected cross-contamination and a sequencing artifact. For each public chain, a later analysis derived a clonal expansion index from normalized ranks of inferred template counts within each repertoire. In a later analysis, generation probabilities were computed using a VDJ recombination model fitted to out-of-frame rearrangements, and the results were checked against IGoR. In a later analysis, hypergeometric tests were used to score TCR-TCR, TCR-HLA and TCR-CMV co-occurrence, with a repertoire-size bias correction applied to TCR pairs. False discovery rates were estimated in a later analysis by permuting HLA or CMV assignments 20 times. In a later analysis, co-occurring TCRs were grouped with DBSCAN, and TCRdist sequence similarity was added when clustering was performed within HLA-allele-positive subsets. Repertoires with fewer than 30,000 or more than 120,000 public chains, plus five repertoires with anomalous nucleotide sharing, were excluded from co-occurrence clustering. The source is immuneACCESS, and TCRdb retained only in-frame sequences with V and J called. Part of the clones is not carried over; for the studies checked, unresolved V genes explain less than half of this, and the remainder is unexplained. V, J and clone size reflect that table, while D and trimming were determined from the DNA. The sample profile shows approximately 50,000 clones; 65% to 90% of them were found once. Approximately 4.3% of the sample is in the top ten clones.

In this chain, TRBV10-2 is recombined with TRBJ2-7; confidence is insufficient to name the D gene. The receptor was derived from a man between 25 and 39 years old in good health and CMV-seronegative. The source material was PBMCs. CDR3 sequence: CASSESGLIEQYF. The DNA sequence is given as TGCGCCAGCAGTGAGTCTGGGCTGATCGAGCAGTACTTC.